One and the same sample provided the 12 T cell receptor beta chains below, sequenced in a study of graft-versus-host responses after intestinal transplantation (dated by TCRdb to the early 2020s). The library came from the immunoSEQ multiplex PCR assay. TCRdb re-hosts the immuneACCESS table, in-frame sequences only. Its copies lack some clones; in the studies checked, an unresolved V gene accounts for under half of them, and the cause for the rest is not known. In this sample the table shows roughly 10,000 clones, under 40% of which occur a single time. Together, the top ten hold about 13% of the sample. Explained via the paper, the time point label denotes: cells obtained before transplantation from donor or recipient. In the mixed lymphocyte reactions, some 200,000 CFSE-labeled pre-transplant responders were plated with some 200,000 irradiated violet-dye-labeled stimulators and cultured for over 5 days.

The sequencing here drew on alloreactive CD8+ T cells from a mixed lymphocyte reaction culture, taken before intestinal transplant. Explained via the paper, the cell subset or site label denotes: CFSE-low proliferating T cells sorted from roughly six-day pre-transplant mixed lymphocyte reaction (GvH or HvG direction). The receptors come from a human patient who received an intestinal transplant.

V gene TRBV10-1 combines with J gene TRBJ2-3; TRBD2 aligns across 10 bases. This CDR3 has 17 amino acids. In germline, CDR1 is WNHNN, CDR2 SYGVQD (reference sequence). The V and J ends lost 0 bases and 1 base, in that order; junction bases with no gene match: 4. The CDR3 DNA reads TGCGCCAGCAGTGAGTCCCCTAGCGGGGGTCGCACAGATACGCAGTATTTT. Its protein is CASSESPSGGRTDTQYF.

The rearrangement uses TRBV5-1 and TRBJ2-7, with 8 bases lining up with TRBD1. The length of the CDR3 is 14 residues. Unmatched junction bases numbered 5, after V lost 2 bases and J lost 4 bases. From germline, CDR1 is SGHRS and CDR2 YFSETQ. The CDR3 nucleotides read TGCGCCAGCAGCTTTGGTACAGGGGGATACGAGCAGTACTTC. This sequence encodes CASSFGTGGYEQYF.

This chain links TRBV27 with TRBJ2-7; TRBD2 might be the D (6 bases). The germline V and J ends were trimmed by 5 bases and 5 bases, with 19 bases remaining between them. The CDR3 spans 15 residues. CDR1 is MNHEY and CDR2 is SMNVEV in the germline V gene (reference sequence). The CDR3 is CASSLYVGGRDEQYF. CDR3 sequence (DNA): TGTGCCAGCAGTCTCTACGTCGGGGGAAGGGACGAGCAGTACTTC.

The chain uses TRBV4-1 and TRBJ2-7, with D maybe TRBD1 (6 bases). With 1 base removed from V and 0 bases from J, the gap between germline ends came to 10 bases. CDR3 length: 15 residues. Germline V gives CDR1 MGHRA, CDR2 YSYEKL. CDR3 DNA: TGCGCCAGCAGCCAAGTACAGGGTGGCTCCTACGAGCAGTACTTC. Translation: CASSQVQGGSYEQYF.

This rearrangement joins TRBV30 to TRBJ2-2; 10 positions agree with TRBD2. The ends lost 8 bases at V and 3 bases at J; junction bases unmatched: 9. The length of the CDR3 is 15 residues. Germline V gene lookup returns CDR1 GTSNPN and CDR2 SVGIG (reference sequence). In nucleotides, the CDR3 is TGTGCCGCCACGACCGGGACTAGCGACACCGGGGAGCTGTTTTTT. It translates to CAATTGTSDTGELFF.

This clone was seen more than once but under ten times. An end of the junction does not agree with germline; a read error may underlie this. V and J are TRBV5-1 and TRBJ2-7; D ambiguous. The CDR3 loop spans 14 amino acids. CDR1 SGHRS and CDR2 YFSETQ come from the germline V gene. CDR3 coding DNA: TGCGCCAGCAGCTCCGTCCCGCTGGATCTGGAGTCTTTCTTC. Its translation is CASSSVPLDLESFF.

The sample holds a few counts of this clone. The rearrangement joins TRBV6-6 to TRBJ1-2, with no clear D. The CDR3 is made up of 14 amino acids. V was cut by 1 base and J by 5 bases, with 11 bases left in between. Germline V CDR1 and CDR2: MNHNY, SVGAGI (reference sequence). This CDR3 reads CASSYFRRLYGYTF. CDR3 bases: TGTGCCAGCAGTTACTTCCGCAGACTATATGGCTACACCTTC.

CDR3 loop: CASSEGWPGTSGRWHNEQFF. In nucleotides, the CDR3 is TGTGCCAGCAGTGAAGGGTGGCCCGGGACTAGCGGGAGGTGGCACAATGAGCAGTTCTTC. The chain carries TRBV2 and TRBJ2-1; 15 bases fit TRBD2. Germline CDR1 SNHLY, CDR2 FYNNEI. V shed 1 base and J 5 bases; nucleotides not matched to a gene: 12. The length of the CDR3 is 20 residues.

This clone was counted only a few times. The genes are TRBV5-1 and TRBJ1-1; possibly TRBD1 for D (5 bases). The CDR3 is made up of 13 amino acids. Germline V CDR1 and CDR2: SGHRS, YFSETQ. The germline V and J ends were trimmed by 2 bases and 3 bases, with 8 bases remaining between them. The CDR3 bases are TGCGCCAGCAGCTTTGCGGGGGACACTGAAGCTTTCTTT. Amino acid sequence: CASSFAGDTEAFF.

This clone was counted between two and nine times. One end of the junction does not line up with germline, which may come from a read error. This rearrangement joins TRBV7-9 to TRBJ1-2; D might be TRBD1 (6 bases). The CDR3 is made up of 11 amino acids. Germline loops: CDR1 SEHNR, CDR2 FQNEAQ (reference sequence). CDR3 sequence: CASSLAPDSSF. The CDR3 DNA sequence: TGTGCCAGCAGCTTAGCTCCGGACAGTTCCTTC.

The gene calls are TRBV4-2 and TRBJ2-1, with 10 bases matching TRBD1. The CDR3 length is 15 residues. J lost 5 bases, V lost 7 bases, and 8 bases had no gene match. Germline lookup yields CDR1 LGHNA and CDR2 YNFKEQ. CDR3 protein: CASNSGTGVHNEQFF. In DNA, the CDR3 is TGTGCCAGCAACTCCGGGACAGGGGTTCACAATGAGCAGTTCTTC.

V and J are TRBV11-2 and TRBJ2-1, with a weak D call TRBD2 (7 bases). This CDR3 contains 18 residues. V dropped 3 bases and J dropped 4 bases, with 22 bases sitting between them. Germline values: CDR1 SGHAT, CDR2 FQNNGV. CDR3 sequence reads: CASSFPSGGLGGYNEQFF. The DNA of the CDR3 is TGTGCCAGCAGCTTCCCGTCCGGGGGGCTCGGTGGGTACAATGAGCAGTTCTTC.